This T cell receptor (beta chain) was sequenced during a study of blood T cell repertoires in COVID-19. Across the study: COVID-19 samples, acute and convalescent, were from the United States, Italy and Spain. Sample material is recorded as cDNA or gDNA derived from T cells, B-cell-depleted T cells, or PBMCs.

From germline, CDR1 is PRHDT and CDR2 FYEKMQ (reference sequence). The CDR3 has 13 residues. Trimming removed 4 bases from V and 6 bases from J; junction bases left unmatched: 3. Grouping used clinical history reported by participants in a survey and questionnaire. The authors' processing: Estimation of nucleated cell counts relied on the amplification of reference gene primers. Sequencing was performed with immunoSEQ multiplex PCR; in TCRdb, only in-frame clones are kept and a portion is missing. That table furnishes V, J and clone size, whereas the DNA furnished D and trimming. The data show under 250,000 clones, around nine tenths seen once.

The sequenced sample was PBMCs or T cells enriched from blood (not recorded which). The chain links TRBV13 to TRBJ1-1; 9 nucleotides match TRBD1. The TCR sequence derives from a woman between 25 and 40 years old with acute COVID-19. CDR3 region: CASSSRQGAEAFF. CDR3 coding DNA: TGTGCCAGCAGCTCCCGACAGGGGGCTGAAGCTTTCTTT.